This T cell receptor beta chain is drawn from a study of blood T cell repertoires in COVID-19. Study-level background: Sites across the United States, Italy and Spain contributed samples from acute and convalescent COVID-19. Nucleic acid was either cDNA or gDNA, and it came from T cells, B-cell-depleted T cells, or PBMCs.

This clone was detected only once. V lost 2 bases to trimming and J lost 0 bases; unmatched junction nucleotides: 6. This CDR3 has 16 amino acids. Germline V gives CDR1 LGHDT, CDR2 YNNKEL (reference sequence). In the authors' methods: Nucleated cell counts were estimated from reference gene primer amplification. This table comes from immunoSEQ multiplex PCR, and its TCRdb copy is limited to in-frame clones, with some not included. D and trimming were read from the DNA, whereas the V and J calls and clone size are those reported in that table. Of around 250,000 clones listed, around 90% were seen once; the top ten hold 0.7%.

The V call is TRBV3-1 (or the pseudogene TRBV3-2), the J call TRBJ1-2; 7 bases are a match to TRBD1. This receptor was identified in a human donor in a cohort sampled during active COVID-19. Sample: peripheral blood. CDR3 coding DNA: TGTGCCAGCAGCCAACTAGCGACAGGGACTAACTATGGCTACACCTTC. Protein: CASSQLATGTNYGYTF.